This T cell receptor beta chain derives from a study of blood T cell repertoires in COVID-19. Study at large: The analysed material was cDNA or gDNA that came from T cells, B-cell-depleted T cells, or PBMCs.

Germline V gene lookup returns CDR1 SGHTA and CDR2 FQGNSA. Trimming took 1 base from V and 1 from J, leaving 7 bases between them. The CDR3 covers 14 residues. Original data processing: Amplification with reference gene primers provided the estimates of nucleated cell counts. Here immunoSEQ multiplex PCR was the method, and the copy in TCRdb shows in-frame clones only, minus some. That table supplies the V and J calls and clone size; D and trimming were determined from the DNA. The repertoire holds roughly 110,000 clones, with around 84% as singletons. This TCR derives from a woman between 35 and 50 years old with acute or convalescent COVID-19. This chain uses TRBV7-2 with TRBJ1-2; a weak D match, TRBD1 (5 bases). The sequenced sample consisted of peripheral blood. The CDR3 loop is CASSLGQNNYGYTF. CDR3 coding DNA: TGTGCCAGCAGCTTAGGACAGAATAACTATGGCTACACCTTC.